The 2 T cell receptor beta chains reported below all come from one sample, sequenced in a study of T-cell reconstitution after alpha-beta-depleted transplantation in children. The TCRbeta library incorporated unique molecular identifiers. TCRdb analysed the PCR reads with MiXCR anew, one entry per CDR3 protein. The sample records around 420,000 distinct CDR3 sequences, around 15% being singletons. The sample consisted of PBMCs, mostly from graft donor cells, taken 360 days after TCRalphabeta/CD19-depleted stem cell transplant. Receptor source: a boy less than two years old who had a stem cell transplant for Wiskott-Aldrich syndrome, so the T cells may come from the graft donor.

This clonotype has only a few counts. This chain joins TRBV29-1 and TRBJ2-7; no reliable D call. This CDR3 spans 10 amino acids. V was shortened by 7 bases and J by 4 bases, with 8 bases between the two germline ends. Germline CDR1 is SQVTM and CDR2 is ANQGSEA. CDR3 in amino acids: CSALQYEQYF. The CDR3 DNA follows: TGCAGCGCATTACAGTACGAGCAGTACTTC.

This clonotype was counted ten times or more. This rearrangement joins TRBV10-3 to TRBJ2-5; D is unresolved. Trimming stripped 3 bases from V and 2 bases from J, with 16 bases between. Germline V CDR1 and CDR2: ENHRY, SYGVKD. The CDR3 contains 16 residues. The CDR3 nucleotides read TGTGCCATCAGTGAAAATAAGGGCCCACGGCAAGAGACCCAGTACTTC. Translating gives CAISENKGPRQETQYF.